This T cell receptor (beta chain) is from a study of shared clonotypes between healthy human individuals. Across the study: In total, the donors were a couple of women and three men aged 18 to 49.

Deep-level settings were used for running the assay. TCRdb's copy holds only in-frame clones and misses some; the assay was immunoSEQ multiplex PCR. This table has just over 2,000,000 clones, approximately 94% appearing once. Naivety among CD8 cells was defined by CD45RO negativity and positive CCR7 selection, thereby excluding terminally differentiated effector memory CD45RA+ cells. The ends were cut back, 1 base at V and 8 bases at J, with 23 bases in the middle. CDR3 length: 18 residues. In germline, CDR1 is SEHNR, CDR2 FQNEAQ (reference sequence). As for this clone: Its specificity is unknown.

Broader study findings: Only blood was sampled; tissue repertoires likely differ. Few donors restricted represented genetic and exposure-history diversity.

This chain uses TRBV7-9 with TRBJ1-4; a possible D gene is TRBD1 (6 bases). This receptor was obtained from a man younger than 35 in good health. Source material: naive CD8+ T cells sorted from blood. CDR3 bases: TGTGCCAGCAGCTTAGAGAACGGTGGGCCAGGCGGGGGCGAAAAACTGTTTTTT. Translating gives CASSLENGGPGGGEKLFF.